This T cell receptor beta chain originates from a study of post-analysis software for immune sequencing data. With regard to this clonotype: Its antigen is still unknown.

Overall study findings and caveats: The study found TRBV5-6, TRBV5-1 and TRBV20-1 among five TRBV segments more frequent in patients than controls.

Per the germline V gene, CDR1 is LGHNA and CDR2 is YNFKEQ. V lost 0 bases and J 6 bases, leaving 17 bases between the germline ends. This CDR3 is built from 17 residues. Sequencing libraries made from TCR beta cDNA carried unique molecular identifiers. Yield was around 500,000 cDNA molecules from around 1 to 9.1 million T cells. TCRdb itself ran the PCR reads through MiXCR, one entry per CDR3 protein. The profile covers 450,000 to 700,000 distinct CDR3 sequences, with around 47% appearing a single time and about 1.8% taken by the ten largest. Sequences were obtained from blood. The rearrangement uses TRBV4-2 and TRBJ1-4, with D possibly TRBD1 on 5 matching bases. The sequence was obtained from a girl between 10 and 17 years old with multiple sclerosis. CDR3 region: CASSQEESRGGDEKLFF. As DNA, the CDR3 is TGTGCCAGCAGCCAAGAAGAGTCTCGGGGCGGGGATGAAAAACTGTTTTTT.